Each of the 13 T cell receptor beta chains below was sequenced from the same sample in a study of cytomegalovirus exposure and HLA in healthy donors. 13 Jbeta primers and 60 Vbeta primers were used for the PCR. Libraries were prepared by immunoSEQ multiplex PCR; TCRdb keeps only in-frame clonotypes and omits some of them. The sample has about 160,000 clones; 68% are singletons. Sequenced sample: PBMCs. These receptors were taken from a man aged 45 to 65 in good health and CMV-seronegative.

The chain has TRBV5-3 and TRBJ2-5; D remains ambiguous. TRBV5-3 is an ORF for which the function is uncertain. The germline V and J ends were trimmed by 5 bases and 1 base, with 30 bases remaining between them. The CDR3 length is 20 residues. The CDR3 nucleotides are TGTGCCAGAAGACCTATGCCCTACCATGGGTTAGGTGGGCCCCAAGAGACCCAGTACTTC. It codes for CARRPMPYHGLGGPQETQYF.

The rearrangement joins TRBV19 to TRBJ2-1; TRBD1 aligns across 7 bases. CDR1 is LNHDA, CDR2 SQIVND, per germline (reference sequence). The length of the CDR3 is 15 residues. Trimming at V came to 6 bases and at J to 0 bases, leaving 5 bases not matched to a gene. The CDR3 here is CASSPTGNSYNEQFF. DNA of the CDR3: TGTGCCAGTAGCCCGACAGGGAACTCCTACAATGAGCAGTTCTTC.

V is TRBV7-9 and J is TRBJ2-5; 7 bases fit TRBD2. The V and J ends lost 5 bases and 2 bases, in that order; junction bases with no gene match: 11. The CDR3 is 16 amino acids. Germline V gives CDR1 SEHNR, CDR2 FQNEAQ (reference sequence). This chain's CDR3 is CASSPRPGLKQETQYF. The CDR3 DNA reads as TGTGCCAGCAGCCCAAGACCGGGACTAAAACAAGAGACCCAGTACTTC.

This chain joins TRBV7-2 and TRBJ1-4, with 7 nucleotides matching TRBD1. V shed 2 bases, J shed 0 bases, and the junction held 9 bases outside the gene matches. In germline, CDR1 is SGHTA, CDR2 FQGNSA. This CDR3 region has 18 residues. The CDR3 DNA follows: TGTGCCAGCAGCTTAATGACAGGGAGAGCGGCAACTAATGAAAAACTGTTTTTT. Translated: CASSLMTGRAATNEKLFF.

The chain links TRBV18 to TRBJ1-5; D gene uncertain. The CDR3 contains 15 residues. The V and J ends lost 8 bases and 3 bases respectively, with 17 bases between them. The germline V gene encodes CDR1 KGHSH and CDR2 LQKENI. The DNA for the CDR3 is TGTGCCAGCCGCCCAAGCGGACGGCCCAATCAGCCCCAGCATTTT. Translated, it gives CASRPSGRPNQPQHF.

This clone has just a few counts. This rearrangement joins TRBV4-3 to TRBJ1-1; 7 bases map to TRBD1. The CDR3 extends over 16 amino acids. The ends lost 0 bases at V and 0 bases at J; junction bases unmatched: 4. CDR1 and CDR2 from the germline V gene are LGHNA and YSLEER. The CDR3 here is CASSQEGGTVNTEAFF. The DNA of the CDR3 is TGCGCCAGCAGCCAAGAGGGCGGGACAGTGAACACTGAAGCTTTCTTT.

J is TRBJ2-3 and V is TRBV13; maybe TRBD2 (6 bases). The CDR3 loop spans 15 amino acids. V lost 5 bases to trimming and J lost 5 bases, with 17 bases between them. Germline V gene lookup returns CDR1 PRHDT and CDR2 FYEKMQ (reference sequence). CDR3 in DNA: TGTGCCAGCAGCCCCTCCGGGGGAGAAGGAGATACGCAGTATTTT. Protein product: CASSPSGGEGDTQYF.

This clone appeared once. The rearrangement links TRBV4-1 to TRBJ2-3, with 8 bases matching TRBD2. The trim removed 1 base at V and 5 bases at J, leaving 14 bases unmatched. The V gene's germline CDR1 is MGHRA and CDR2 YSYEKL. This CDR3 has 18 amino acids. The CDR3 DNA reads TGCGCCAGCAGCCAAGTTCCTCATAACGGGGGGGCCGTAGATACGCAGTATTTT. This gives the protein CASSQVPHNGGAVDTQYF.

This clone was counted only a few times. The chain carries TRBV18 and TRBJ1-1; 12 nucleotides line up with TRBD1. CDR3 length: 15 amino acids. Losses at the gene ends were 3 bases for V and 7 bases for J; bases not matched to a gene: 6. Germline CDR1 and CDR2: KGHSH and LQKENI. The CDR3 spells CASSPKGQGALEAFF. The DNA of the CDR3 is TGTGCCAGCTCACCTAAGGGACAGGGGGCTCTTGAAGCTTTCTTT.

Turning to this clone: A read error may account for a junction end that differs from germline. V usage is TRBV7-9 and J usage is TRBJ1-1, with 12 positions matching TRBD1. The germline CDR1 and CDR2 sequences are SEHNR and FQNEAQ (reference sequence). The CDR3 consists of 16 residues. CDR3 in amino acids: CSSREGQGAYYTEAFF. CDR3 in DNA: TGTTCCAGCAGGGAGGGACAGGGGGCTTATTACACTGAAGCTTTCTTT. Supplemented by reference TRBV7-9 and TRBJ1-1, the full variable domain reads DTGVSQNPRHKITKRGQNVTFRCDPISEHNRLYWYRQTLGQGPEFLTYFQNEAQLEKSRLLSDRFSAERPKGSFSTLEIQRTEQGDSAMYLCSSREGQGAYYTEAFFGQGTRLTVV.

V and J are TRBV7-6 and TRBJ2-1; 9 bases are a match to TRBD2. CDR3 length: 15 amino acids. Germline V lookup: CDR1 SGHVS, CDR2 FNYEAQ. V gave up 3 bases and J gave up 5 bases; unmatched junction bases: 5. Here the CDR3 DNA reads TGTGCCAGCAGCTTGCTAGCGGGGACGGACAATGAGCAGTTCTTC. This sequence encodes CASSLLAGTDNEQFF.

This clone has just a few counts. This chain links TRBV6-5 with TRBJ1-1, with D unresolved. The CDR3 extends over 14 amino acids. Trimming pared 2 bases from V and 3 bases from J, leaving 10 bases between. Germline values: CDR1 MNHEY, CDR2 SVGAGI. CDR3 amino acids: CASSYDGQDTEAFF. CDR3 sequence (DNA): TGTGCCAGCAGTTACGACGGCCAGGACACTGAAGCTTTCTTT.

This chain joins TRBV5-1 and TRBJ2-7; 7 bases agree with TRBD2. The junction had 8 bases not matched to a gene; V was cut back by 3 bases and J by 2 bases. The CDR3 runs to 15 residues. Per the germline V gene, CDR1 is SGHRS and CDR2 is YFSETQ. The CDR3 protein is CASSSTPSGAYEQYF. For the CDR3, the DNA is TGCGCCAGCAGCTCCACCCCGAGCGGGGCCTACGAGCAGTACTTC.